The 12 T cell receptor beta chains given below trace back to one sample, sequenced in a study of blood T cells in healthy people across ages. Primers used in a second PCR of about 6 to 11 cycles were a sample-barcoded 5' primer and a J-beta primer mix. MiXCR, run by TCRdb on the 5' RACE reads, gives a single entry per CDR3 protein. The sample lists approximately 800,000 distinct CDR3 sequences, about three fifths seen once, with about 20% in the top ten. Material for sequencing was blood. These TCRs come from a man in his thirties or forties in good health.

The chain couples TRBV27 to TRBJ2-5; 7 bases are a match to TRBD1. The last part of the DNA fits TRBJ2-7 better; the J call may be wrong. Germline V lookup: CDR1 MNHEY, CDR2 SMNVEV (reference sequence). This CDR3 has 16 amino acids. CDR3: CASSFSIGQAGYEQYF. CDR3 DNA: TGTGCCAGCAGTTTTTCAATCGGACAGGCCGGCTACGAGCAGTACTTC.

The gene calls are TRBV7-8 and TRBJ2-5; D is perhaps TRBD1 (6 bases). The end of the DNA fits TRBJ2-7 better, so the J call may be wrong. This CDR3 has 15 amino acids. Germline lookup yields CDR1 SGHVS and CDR2 FQNEAQ. Here the CDR3 reads CASSLMQGFPHEQYF. CDR3 nucleotides: TGTGCCAGCAGCTTAATGCAGGGGTTCCCTCACGAGCAGTACTTC.

This clonotype has only one observation. The rearrangement joins TRBV6-1 to TRBJ2-3, with TRBD2 matching 8 bases. This CDR3 region has 16 residues. The germline gives CDR1 MNHNS, CDR2 SASEGT. V trimming: 4 bases; J trimming: 4 bases; junction bases outside the gene matches: 10. The CDR3 sequence is CASSGGGTSGADTQYF. DNA of the CDR3: TGTGCCAGCAGTGGGGGGGGGACTAGTGGTGCAGATACGCAGTATTTT.

The genes are TRBV25-1 and TRBJ2-3; the D is unclear. V lost 1 base to trimming and J lost 2 bases, with 19 bases between them. The CDR3 spans 18 residues. Germline loops: CDR1 MGHDK, CDR2 SYGVNS. This chain's CDR3 is CASSEFLVSTAVTDTQYF. In DNA form, the CDR3 reads TGTGCCAGCAGTGAATTTTTAGTTTCCACCGCCGTCACAGATACGCAGTATTTT.

As for this clonotype: Compared with germline, one end of the junction differs, possibly owing to a read error. The V and J genes are TRBV20-1 and TRBJ2-1, with D perhaps matching TRBD2 (6 bases). The germline CDR1 and CDR2 sequences are DFQATT and SNEGSKA (reference sequence). This CDR3 comprises 14 residues. CDR3 sequence: CSASPGLLHQQQLF. CDR3 DNA: TGCAGTGCGTCGCCGGGACTCCTCCATCAACAACAGTTATTC.

The gene calls are TRBV2 and TRBJ2-5; possible D gene TRBD1, 6 bases. Near its end, the DNA agrees better with TRBJ2-7, so the J call may be wrong. Germline loops: CDR1 SNHLY, CDR2 FYNNEI. The CDR3 loop spans 11 amino acids. The CDR3 is CARSRGYEQYF. In nucleotides, the CDR3 is TGTGCCAGATCCAGGGGTTACGAGCAGTACTTC.

CDR3 sequence: CASSFTGSSDTQYF. In DNA, the CDR3 is TGCGCCAGCAGCTTTACCGGGAGTTCAGATACGCAGTATTTT. This chain links TRBV5-1 with TRBJ2-3; D is possibly TRBD2 (6 bases). Germline-derived CDR1 and CDR2 are SGHRS and YFSETQ. Trimming left V 2 bases short and J 4 bases short, with 11 bases between. The CDR3 contains 14 residues.

J is TRBJ1-1 and V is TRBV6-6; D is possibly TRBD1 (5 bases). V gave up 0 bases and J gave up 1 base, with 12 bases separating them. CDR3 size: 16 residues. Germline CDR1 reads MNHNY; CDR2 reads SVGAGI (reference sequence). CDR3 residues: CASSYSIGAKNTEAFF. As DNA, the CDR3 is TGTGCCAGCAGTTACTCGATAGGGGCTAAGAACACTGAAGCTTTCTTT.

This sequence joins TRBV12-3 or TRBV12-4 and TRBJ2-3; TRBD1 or TRBD2 may be the D gene (5 bases each). V gave up 7 bases and J gave up 2 bases, with 16 bases separating them. The CDR3 extends over 15 amino acids. CDR3 region: CASTFGARNTDTQYF. The CDR3 DNA sequence: TGTGCCAGCACCTTCGGGGCCAGAAACACAGATACGCAGTATTTT.

This clonotype was found a few times. This chain joins TRBV18 and TRBJ1-2; D is perhaps TRBD1 (5 bases). Trimming stripped 3 bases from V and 6 bases from J, with 11 bases between. The CDR3 is made up of 13 amino acids. CDR1 is KGHSH and CDR2 is LQKENI in the germline V gene. Here the CDR3 reads CASSPSGSHGYTF. The CDR3 bases are TGTGCCAGCTCACCCTCAGGGTCACATGGCTACACCTTC.

This clonotype was detected only a few times. The gene calls are TRBV6-5 and TRBJ2-5; D might be TRBD1 or TRBD2, each matching 5 bases. This CDR3 has 17 residues. The germline V and J ends were trimmed by 1 base and 5 bases, with 20 bases remaining between them. The germline V gene has CDR1 MNHEY and CDR2 SVGAGI. DNA of the CDR3: TGTGCCAGCAGTTACTTCCCGGGACGGGGCTCAGTGGAGACCCAGTACTTC. Translated, it gives CASSYFPGRGSVETQYF.

The chain couples TRBV13 to TRBJ2-7; D is unclear. The DNA end lines up better with TRBJ2-5; the J call may be wrong. Germline V gene lookup returns CDR1 PRHDT and CDR2 FYEKMQ (reference sequence). This CDR3 has 13 amino acids. CDR3 loop: CASSLDPVETQYF. The CDR3 region has the DNA TGTGCCAGCAGCTTAGATCCAGTCGAGACCCAGTACTTC.